The 20 T cell receptor beta chains below come from one sample, sequenced in a study of cytomegalovirus exposure and HLA in healthy donors. PCR used 60 Vbeta primers and 13 Jbeta primers. Clones were read by immunoSEQ multiplex PCR, and TCRdb kept only the in-frame ones, dropping some. There are 150,000 to 250,000 clones in the sample; roughly 85% occur only once, and 2% to 2.5% lies in the top ten. Sequenced: PBMCs. Every receptor here comes from a woman between 50 and 59 years old in good health and CMV-seronegative.

The rearrangement uses TRBV2 and TRBJ2-7; D call uncertain. Trimming took off 5 bases at V and 3 bases at J, with 8 bases between the two ends. The germline V gene has CDR1 SNHLY and CDR2 FYNNEI. The CDR3 loop spans 12 amino acids. CDR3 sequence reads: CASSMGSYEQYF. CDR3 DNA: TGTGCCAGCAGTATGGGCAGCTACGAGCAGTACTTC.

This clone was observed a few times. The chain uses TRBV5-3 and TRBJ2-1; D is possibly TRBD1 (6 bases). TRBV5-3 is placed among ORFs of uncertain function. This CDR3 comprises 16 residues. V was clipped by 4 bases and J by 4 bases, with 18 bases between them. Here the CDR3 reads CARSRSGTYHYNEQFF. The CDR3 DNA follows: TGTGCCAGAAGCAGATCCGGGACATATCATTACAATGAGCAGTTCTTC.

This clone was recorded once. The V gene is TRBV27, the J gene TRBJ1-5; TRBD1 agrees at 9 bases. Germline assignment: CDR1 MNHEY and CDR2 SMNVEV (reference sequence). CDR3 length equals 18 residues. Germline trimming cut 5 bases from V and 0 bases from J; bases unmatched to any gene: 11. The CDR3 DNA sequence: TGTGCCAGCAGTCCCGGGACAGGGCAGGGTTATAGCAATCAGCCCCAGCATTTT. It is translated as CASSPGTGQGYSNQPQHF.

This chain connects TRBV28 to TRBJ1-5, with D possibly TRBD1 on 6 matching bases. Germline V gene data show CDR1 as MDHEN and CDR2 as SYDVKM. The CDR3 contains 15 residues. Trimming removed 6 bases at V and 2 bases at J, with 14 bases between. CDR3 in amino acids: CASRQGSFGNQPQHF. The CDR3 region has the DNA TGTGCCAGCAGGCAGGGGAGTTTTGGCAATCAGCCCCAGCATTTT.

This clone appeared a single time. The gene calls are TRBV4-3 and TRBJ2-1; TRBD2 might be the D (5 bases). CDR1 and CDR2 from the germline V gene are LGHNA and YSLEER. The CDR3 sequence is 13 residues long. Between the trimmed V and J ends, which lost 4 bases and 5 bases, there was a span of 9 bases. The CDR3 loop is CASSPLRDNEQFF. CDR3 DNA: TGCGCCAGCAGCCCTTTGCGGGACAATGAGCAGTTCTTC.

V and J are TRBV28 and TRBJ1-1, with a weak D call TRBD1 (5 bases). V gave up 10 bases and J gave up 0 bases, with 12 bases separating them. The CDR3 has 13 residues. Germline V gene lookup returns CDR1 MDHEN and CDR2 SYDVKM. The CDR3 sequence is CATIRQLNTEAFF. CDR3 sequence (DNA): TGTGCCACCATACGACAGTTGAACACTGAAGCTTTCTTT.

The rearrangement joins TRBV28 to TRBJ1-5, with unresolved D. The germline CDR1 and CDR2 sequences are MDHEN and SYDVKM. There are 15 residues in the CDR3. V lost 4 bases and J lost 6, with 16 bases in between. The CDR3 here is CASSYQTGIAQPQHF. CDR3 in DNA: TGTGCCAGCAGTTACCAAACGGGAATAGCTCAGCCCCAGCATTTT.

In DNA form, the CDR3 reads TGTGCCAGCAGCCCAGGCAGGGACTATGGCTACACCTTC. Translating gives CASSPGRDYGYTF. The chain has TRBV7-2 and TRBJ1-2; maybe TRBD1 (5 bases). The germline V gene encodes CDR1 SGHTA and CDR2 FQGNSA. With 5 bases removed from V and 3 bases from J, the gap between germline ends came to 10 bases. CDR3 length: 13 residues.

This rearrangement joins TRBV7-8 to TRBJ1-3, with TRBD1 matching over 7 bases. V was pared by 5 bases and J by 2 bases, with 12 bases of the junction left unmatched. The CDR3 runs to 17 residues. The germline gives CDR1 SGHVS, CDR2 FQNEAQ. The CDR3 sequence: CASSHLTGKIAGNTIYF. The CDR3 DNA reads TGTGCCAGCAGCCACCTGACAGGGAAGATCGCTGGAAACACCATATATTTT.

This chain connects TRBV6-1 to TRBJ2-7; D uncertain. Trimming left V 0 bases short and J 3 bases short, with 9 bases between. This CDR3 region has 14 residues. Germline CDR1 reads MNHNS; CDR2 reads SASEGT. In nucleotides, the CDR3 is TGTGCCAGCAGTGAAGCGCTTAGTAACTACGAGCAGTACTTC. Its protein is CASSEALSNYEQYF.

The V gene is TRBV28, the J gene TRBJ2-6, with TRBD2 matching 10 bases. The CDR3 length is 23 residues. V lost 5 bases to trimming and J lost 0 bases; unmatched junction nucleotides: 22. Germline V CDR1 and CDR2: MDHEN, SYDVKM. The CDR3 DNA follows: TGTGCCAGCAGTCCGCCCAACTCGGGGCTAGCGGGAGCAACCGTCTCTGGGGCCAACGTCCTGACTTTC. It is translated as CASSPPNSGLAGATVSGANVLTF.

The chain has TRBV5-1 and TRBJ1-4; D is possibly TRBD1 (6 bases). CDR3 length: 15 residues. V gave up 4 bases and J gave up 9 bases, with 19 bases separating them. Germline CDR1 reads SGHRS; CDR2 reads YFSETQ. CDR3 residues: CASSTYTGSLQKLFF. The CDR3 DNA sequence: TGCGCCAGCAGCACTTATACAGGGAGCCTGCAAAAACTGTTTTTT.

The chain has TRBV27 and TRBJ2-7, with D perhaps matching TRBD2 (5 bases). Trimming took 1 base from V and 2 from J, leaving 9 bases between them. This CDR3 region has 14 residues. Germline assignment: CDR1 MNHEY and CDR2 SMNVEV (reference sequence). Written as DNA, the CDR3 is TGTGCCAGCAGTTTATTACTAGGGCCCTACGAGCAGTACTTC. Its translation: CASSLLLGPYEQYF.

The chain couples TRBV4-2 to TRBJ1-3; 9 nucleotides agree with TRBD1. The CDR3 sequence is 13 residues long. Trimming cost V 4 bases and J 7 bases; bases outside gene matches: 2. CDR1 and CDR2 from the germline V gene are LGHNA and YNFKEQ. Here the CDR3 DNA reads TGTGCCAGCAGCCCCACAGGGGGCAACACCATATATTTT. This sequence encodes CASSPTGGNTIYF.

The rearrangement uses TRBV7-9 and TRBJ2-1; a weak D match, TRBD1 (6 bases). This CDR3 contains 15 residues. Trimming shortened V by 3 bases and J by 1 base, and 10 bases separated the two germline ends. CDR1 is SEHNR, CDR2 FQNEAQ, per germline (reference sequence). CDR3 loop: CASSLATGSYNEQFF. CDR3 DNA: TGTGCCAGCAGCTTGGCAACAGGGTCCTACAATGAGCAGTTCTTC.

The chain couples TRBV5-1 to TRBJ2-2; D gene unclear. V lost 3 bases, J lost 5 bases, and 8 bases lay in between. In germline, CDR1 is SGHRS, CDR2 YFSETQ. This CDR3 region has 13 residues. The CDR3 reads CASSSLKTGELFF. CDR3 nucleotides: TGCGCCAGCAGCTCCCTAAAAACCGGGGAGCTGTTTTTT.

Turning to this clone: A read error may account for a junction end that differs from germline. The chain combines TRBV5-1 with TRBJ2-3; possibly TRBD2 for D (6 bases). The CDR3 has 15 residues. Germline values: CDR1 SGHRS, CDR2 YFSETQ. In DNA form, the CDR3 reads TGCGCCAGCAGCTCATCGGGCACTAGCAGAGATACGCAGTATTTT. It yields the protein CASSSSGTSRDTQYF.

This chain uses TRBV19 with TRBJ1-5, with a tentative D call TRBD1 (6 bases). Germline assignment: CDR1 LNHDA and CDR2 SQIVND (reference sequence). V lost 3 bases to trimming and J lost 7 bases, with 13 bases between them. This CDR3 is 14 amino acids long. The CDR3 bases are TGTGCCAGTAGTATTTGGGGGCCAGGCCAGCCCCAGCATTTT. This gives the protein CASSIWGPGQPQHF.

On this clone itself: One end of the junction varies from germline; a read error may be responsible. V and J are TRBV7-9 and TRBJ2-2, with TRBD2 matching 8 bases. Germline V gene sequence: CDR1 SEHNR, CDR2 FQNEAQ (reference sequence). The CDR3 length is 16 residues. The CDR3 nucleotides read TGTTCCAGCAGCTTAGATATGACTAGCGACCGGGGGGAGCTGTTTTTT. Protein sequence: CSSSLDMTSDRGELFF.

The rearrangement uses TRBV2 and TRBJ2-4; D is perhaps TRBD1 (6 bases). Germline lookup yields CDR1 SNHLY and CDR2 FYNNEI. This CDR3 comprises 15 residues. The V end was cut by 6 bases, the J end by 2 bases, with 14 bases between. CDR3 in amino acids: CASRRQEESKNIQYF. CDR3 DNA: TGTGCCAGCAGGCGACAGGAGGAGTCCAAAAACATTCAGTACTTC.